The entry below gives a single T cell receptor (beta chain) sequence along with its context. It has no known antigen specificity. No base quality information exists; no much larger clone differs at one position. Library preparation used the immunoSEQ multiplex PCR assay. For the multiplex PCR, a mixture combining 60 forward primers for TCR Vbeta segments and 13 reverse primers for TCR Jbeta segments was used. A multiplex PCR assay on genomic DNA amplified the CDR3 region of rearranged TCR beta genes. The amplified TCR beta libraries were sequenced on the Illumina HiSeq System as 87-base-pair reads. The source study handled its data this way. Across the 670 or so repertoires, a later analysis counted roughly 84 million unique TCR beta chains, 8.5 million to 12 million of which were shared by at least two donors. Raw reads were error-corrected and collapsed into unique sequences by a nearest-neighbor algorithm in which closely related sequences were merged to remove PCR and sequencing errors. Alignment of CDR3 sequences to IMGT reference sequences was used to assign V, D and J gene segments. Each retained sequence needed at least a six-nucleotide match to both a V gene segment and a J gene segment. Rearrangements were classified as productive when the CDR3 lacked stop codons and remained in frame with V and J, and all other rearrangements were classified as non-productive. Following IMGT convention, CDR3 was defined as the stretch from the second conserved V-encoded cysteine up to the conserved J-encoded phenylalanine. In an earlier analysis of 587 of the donors, sequences lacking an unambiguous match to a single V gene segment were excluded. In an earlier analysis of approximately 610 of the donors, V segments were called functional above 56.7% productive rearrangements and were called segregating when the between-donor standard deviation exceeded 5%. A statistical classification framework was developed to diagnose cytomegalovirus status using the catalog of TCR beta chain sequences. In a later analysis, TCR nucleotide sequences were compared against IMGT/GENE-DB human TR gene sequences so that V and J genes could be assigned. In a later analysis, CDR3 sequences and most-parsimonious VDJ recombination scenarios were assigned using the TCRdist pipeline. In a later analysis, every TCR beta chain was defined by the combination of its CDR3 amino acid sequence and its V-gene family, and reads without a unique V-gene family were dropped. To address suspected cross-contamination and a sequencing artifact, a later analysis removed a few hundred highly shared, low-generation-probability nucleotide sequences. For each public chain, a later analysis derived a clonal expansion index from normalized ranks of inferred template counts within each repertoire. In a later analysis, generation probabilities were computed using a VDJ recombination model fitted to out-of-frame rearrangements, and the results were checked against IGoR. In a later analysis, TCR-TCR, TCR-HLA and TCR-CMV co-occurrence was scored with hypergeometric tests, and a repertoire-size bias correction was applied to TCR pairs. A later analysis estimated false discovery rates by permuting HLA or CMV assignments 20 times. In a later analysis, co-occurring TCRs were grouped using DBSCAN, and TCRdist sequence similarity was added for clustering within HLA-allele-positive subsets. For co-occurrence clustering, repertoires with fewer than 30,000 or more than 120,000 public chains were excluded, along with a handful of repertoires with anomalous nucleotide sharing. Sourced from immuneACCESS, this table was stored by TCRdb with only in-frame sequences that have V and J called. A share of the clones is absent; for the studies checked, an unresolved V gene accounts for under half, and the remainder has no known explanation. Clone size and the V and J calls come from that table; the DNA yielded D and trimming. The sample table holds about 150,000 clones, of which 70% to 80% were seen once. The ten largest clones add up to 3.5% of the sample.

The cohort consisted of hundreds of healthy bone marrow donors. All cohort members were sampled while nominally healthy, although unrecorded immune exposures were likely present. CMV serostatus was positive for about 270 and negative for 352 of the 666 cohort members, and was not recorded for this donor. A peripheral blood sample was provided by each donor, and peripheral blood mononuclear cells were used for TCR beta sequencing. Genomic DNA was extracted from the blood cell samples with the Qiagen DNeasy Blood Extraction Kit. The record originates from a study of cytomegalovirus exposure and HLA in healthy donors (dated by TCRdb to between 2016 and 2019). Turning to the overall study: An earlier analysis of some 500 of the donors reported 250 to 300 Gb of sequence data and 100 million to 140 million unique TCR beta sequences from 190 million or so T cells. Four or five DR-DQ haplotypes were handled as single units for association and clustering because linkage in the cohort was strong. The study profiled the T cell repertoires of around 700 subjects by immunosequencing and related them to cytomegalovirus serostatus. An earlier analysis of 587 of the donors used high-throughput TCR beta sequencing to judge whether each TCR beta V gene segment behaved as functional or pseudogenic. The study aimed to test whether cataloging public T cell receptors could reveal signatures of past pathogen exposure. To predict cytomegalovirus infection status, the study combined high-throughput TCR immunosequencing, statistical association of individual TCRs with disease status, and machine learning. Approximately 310 gigabases of sequencing data and 80 million or so unique TCR sequences were included in an early release covering several hundred HLA-typed donors. Rather than using new phenotypic data, the later analysis identified candidate immune exposures from TCR beta sequences and from how often those sequences occurred across donors. To study patterns of TCR occurrence, a later analysis re-analyzed previously published TCR beta repertoires from around 670 donors and added high-resolution HLA genotyping. Class I and class II HLA loci were covered by the typing at four-digit resolution. Donor age, sex, ethnicity and CMV serostatus were collected together with the repertoire data. Among roughly 400 genotyped donors of the cohort, an average of approximately 230,000 unique TCR beta nucleotide sequences were sequenced per donor, roughly 20% of them non-productive. In a later genetic analysis, genome-wide SNP genotypes for about 65% of the roughly 700 donors were used, and that subset was treated as a discovery cohort. In addition to the first cohort of 666 subjects, a separate validation cohort of about 120 different subjects was used. Typing coverage varied by locus: roughly 620-640 donors for A, B, C, DRB1 and DQB1; approximately 500 for DQA1; over 600 for DPA1; 400 to 480 for DPB1. All discovery cohort repertoires had been generated on a single sequencing platform. The genetic ancestry cluster associated with self-reported Caucasian donors included over 80% of the 398 genotyped donors. Study-wide findings and limitations: Across donors, most TCR sequences were observed very rarely, whereas some public TCRs were present in many individuals. Cytomegalovirus status was reported to be diagnosed by the classifier with high specificity and sensitivity in both the original and validation cohorts. According to a later analysis, TCR association rates differed among HLA loci, with DRB1 alleles showing the most associated TCRs and HLA-C alleles showing the fewest. According to a later analysis, parvovirus B19, influenza, CMV and Epstein-Barr virus appeared linked to several top co-occurrence clusters. Because some donors lacked HLA typing at each locus, the association tests relied only on the typed subset. In an earlier analysis of approximately 600 of the donors, most TCR beta V segments were observed in productive rearrangements about 87% or about 30% of the time, broadly matching IMGT annotations. In the study, approximately 160 TCR beta chains were listed as associated with cytomegalovirus. In this cohort, only TCR beta chains were sequenced, and detectable features were limited by the absence of alpha or paired-chain data. For the cohort, immune exposure information was limited to CMV serostatus. Compared with the approximately 670-donor mean, donors in an Asian-associated ancestry cluster had fewer N-insertions in productive TCRs, according to a later genetic analysis. Approximately 18 rarely observed V segments, including chromosome 9 orphons, were excluded from the earlier analysis of a few hundred of the donors because counts were too low. The sequencing pipeline was judged likely to have produced a cluster of highly shared sequence variants as a technical artifact. In a later analysis, HLA-associated TCR beta chains were found to be more clonally expanded and to have lower generation probabilities than equally common non-associated chains. Assigning TCR associations to individual alleles was difficult when HLA alleles, especially DR and DQ, strongly co-occurred. Presence/absence analyses assumed roughly uniform sequencing depth across donors, an assumption that may not hold. Specific HLA alleles were associated with around 18,000 TCR beta sequences at a false discovery rate of 0.05 in a later analysis. A further reported finding was that TCR beta sequences accurately predicted the HLA-A and HLA-B alleles for most subjects in the first cohort. In a later genetic analysis, a missense DCLRE1C variant was associated with V-gene and J-gene trimming of TCR beta chains, and the association was replicated in an independent cohort. In vitro tests confirmed that a few of the cytomegalovirus-associated TCR beta chains recognize cytomegalovirus antigens. The authors suggested that the approach could potentially be generalized to other disease states and immunological phenotypes. Correlated functional status among segregating V segments might be attributable to linkage disequilibrium, but an unknown experimental factor could not be ruled out. According to a later analysis, most CMV-associated TCR beta chains appeared to be HLA-restricted, and the HLA associations seemed to be driven largely by CMV exposure.

The source material was PBMCs. The clonotype was recovered from a human donor in good health.

CDR3 protein: CASSGETWGQPQHF. The DNA reads as follows: TGTGCCAGCAGTGGTGAGACCTGGGGCCAGCCCCAGCATTTT. The chain joins TRBV2 to TRBJ1-5; a tentative D match to TRBD1 spans 5 bases. CDR1 SNHLY and CDR2 FYNNEI are derived from the germline V gene. The CDR3 sequence holds 14 residues, the cysteine and phenylalanine included. Only the CDR3 part of the read is kept: 42 bases, read in frame from the first base. V loses 4 bases of germline sequence and J loses 7 bases, and the interval between the two ends is 14 bases.